Listed below are T cell receptor beta chains from one sample, sequenced in a study of blood T cell repertoires in COVID-19. Libraries were prepared by immunoSEQ multiplex PCR; TCRdb keeps only in-frame clonotypes and omits some of them. The sample has around 430,000 clones, approximately 90% seen once. Sequencing was performed on peripheral blood. Source of these receptors: a woman aged 50 to 65 with COVID-19, enrolled during active disease. The CDR3 runs from the conserved cysteine through the conserved F or W. The D gene is left open where the match is weak. A row's size may be missing; if present it is once, few, many or a size class.

J | size | V | D | DNA | CDR3
TRBJ2-6 | NA | TRBV5-1 | NA | TGCGCCAGCAGCCCCGCTACGAGCTCTGGGGCCAACGTCCTGACTTTC | CASSPATSSGANVLTF
TRBJ2-3 | once | TRBV11-3 | NA | TGTGCCAGCAGCCCATACTACGGGGATACGCAGTATTTT | CASSPYYGDTQYF
TRBJ2-5 | NA | TRBV5-4 | TRBD2 | TGTGCCAGCAGCCCCCTGGCGACTAGCGGGCAAGAGACCCAGTACTTC | CASSPLATSGQETQYF
TRBJ1-1 | NA | TRBV5-1 | NA | TGCGCCAGCAGCTCGACATACATGAACACTGAAGCTTTCTTT | CASSSTYMNTEAFF
TRBJ1-2 | NA | TRBV28 | TRBD1 | TGTGCCAGCAGAGCGACAGGGGGCGACTATGGCTACACCTTC | CASRATGGDYGYTF
TRBJ1-4 | NA | TRBV3-1/TRBV3-2 | NA | TGTGCCAGCAGCCAAGGGGACACCCTCGCTAATGAAAAACTGTTTTTT | CASSQGDTLANEKLFF
TRBJ2-7 | many | TRBV4-1 | NA | TGCGCCAGCAGCCAAGTGCGGCAGGGGGGCTTCTACGAGCAGTACTTC | CASSQVRQGGFYEQYF
TRBJ1-2 | NA | TRBV9 | NA | TGTGCCAGCAGCGTACCACGAGATATGACCGGGAGTGGTGGCTATGGCTACACCTTC | CASSVPRDMTGSGGYGYTF
TRBJ1-1 | NA | TRBV6-1 | NA | TGTGCCAGCAGTGAAGGGGGGGGCACTGAAGCTTTCTTT | CASSEGGGTEAFF
TRBJ2-5 | NA | TRBV6-5 | TRBD1 | TGTGCCAGCAGGGGGGACAGTACCCAAGAGACCCAGTACTTC | CASRGDSTQETQYF
TRBJ1-1 | NA | TRBV9 | NA | TGTGCCAGCAGCGTAGGCTTGAATATGGGAAGACAGGAAGCTTTCTTT | CASSVGLNMGRQEAFF
TRBJ1-5 | NA | TRBV19 | NA | TGTGCCAGTAGTTTGGGCCCGGGAGGCAATCAGCCCCAGCATTTT | CASSLGPGGNQPQHF
TRBJ1-1 | once | TRBV10-1 | TRBD1 | TGCGCCAGCAGTGAACGGACAGGGGGGACTGAAGCTTTCTTT | CASSERTGGTEAFF
TRBJ1-6 | NA | TRBV2 | TRBD1 | TGTGCCAGCAGTCCAACCGGGACAGGGAATTCACCCCTCCACTTT | CASSPTGTGNSPLHF
TRBJ2-5 | once | TRBV5-4 | TRBD1 | TGTGCCAGCAGACGACAGGGGGCAGAGACCCAGTACTTC | CASRRQGAETQYF
TRBJ2-3 | NA | TRBV13 | NA | TGTGCCAGCAGCTCCTTGTCAGTTTCTGCTAGCACAGATACGCAGTATTTT | CASSSLSVSASTDTQYF
TRBJ2-1 | NA | TRBV6-4 | TRBD1 | TGTGCCAGCAGCTCTAAGACAGGGCCGAGCAATGAGCAGTTCTTC | CASSSKTGPSNEQFF
TRBJ2-7 | once | TRBV3-1/TRBV3-2 | NA | TGTGCCAGCAGCCAAGTCCCGGCGCAGGGCTACGAGCAGTACTTC | CASSQVPAQGYEQYF
TRBJ2-5 | NA | TRBV5-4 | NA | TGTGCCAGCAGCTTCGGGGGGCGACGGGAGACCCAGTACTTC | CASSFGGRRETQYF
TRBJ2-3 | NA | TRBV29-1 | NA | TGCAGCGTTGTTATTTCAGGGCTCACAGATACGCAGTATTTT | CSVVISGLTDTQYF
TRBJ1-2 | NA | TRBV6-5 | TRBD1 | TGTGCCAGCAGTTTACAGGGGACAGGGAGCGGCTACACCTTC | CASSLQGTGSGYTF
TRBJ2-1 | NA | TRBV6-2/TRBV6-3 | NA | TGTGCCAGCAGTTCCCCCATATACGGGGGACATGAGCAGTTCTTC | CASSSPIYGGHEQFF
TRBJ1-3 | NA | TRBV11-2 | NA | TGTGCCAGCAGCTTATTAACGGCTGGAAACACCATATATTTT | CASSLLTAGNTIYF
TRBJ2-2 | NA | TRBV7-2 | NA | TGTGCCAGCAGCTTAATCCTCCAGGATACCGGGGAGCTGTTTTTT | CASSLILQDTGELFF
TRBJ2-2 | few | TRBV19 | TRBD1 | TGTGCCAGTAGTATACAACAGGGGGCAAATGGGGAGCTGTTTTTT | CASSIQQGANGELFF
TRBJ2-2 | NA | TRBV19 | NA | TGTGCCAGTAGTATGACCCCATATAGGGGCGGGGAGCTGTTTTTT | CASSMTPYRGGELFF
TRBJ1-1 | NA | TRBV11-3 | TRBD1 | TGTGCCAGCAGCTTAAGTGGACAGGGGAGGACTGAAGCTTTCTTT | CASSLSGQGRTEAFF